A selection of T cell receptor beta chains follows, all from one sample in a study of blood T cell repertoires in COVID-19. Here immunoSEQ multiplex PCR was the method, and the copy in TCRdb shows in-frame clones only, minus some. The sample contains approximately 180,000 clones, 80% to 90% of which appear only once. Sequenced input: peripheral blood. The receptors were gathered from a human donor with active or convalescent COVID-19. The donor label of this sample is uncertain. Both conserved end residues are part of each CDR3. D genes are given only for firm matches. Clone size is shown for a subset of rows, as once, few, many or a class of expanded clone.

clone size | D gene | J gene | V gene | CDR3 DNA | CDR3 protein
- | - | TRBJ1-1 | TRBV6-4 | TGTGCCAGCAAAAGGGGCGTGGGGAACACTGAAGCTTTCTTT | CASKRGVGNTEAFF
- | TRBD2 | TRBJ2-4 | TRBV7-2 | TGTGCCAGCAGCTCTGTAGCGGGGGAGGGAGCCAAAAACATTCAGTACTTC | CASSSVAGEGAKNIQYF
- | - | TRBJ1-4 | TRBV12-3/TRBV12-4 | TGTGCCAGCAGTTTAATCCGTGAAAAACTGTTTTTT | CASSLIREKLFF
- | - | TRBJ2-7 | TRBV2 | TGTGCCAGCAGTGAAGACAGCGGATCCTACGAGCAGTACTTC | CASSEDSGSYEQYF
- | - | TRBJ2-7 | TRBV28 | TGTGCCAGCAGTTCCAGAAGCTCCTACGAGCAGTACTTC | CASSSRSSYEQYF
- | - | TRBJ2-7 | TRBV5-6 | TGTGCCAGCAGCCCGGGACTTTCCCCGTTTACCTACGAGCAGTACTTC | CASSPGLSPFTYEQYF
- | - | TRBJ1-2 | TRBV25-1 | TGTGCCAGCAGTGAATCAGGGGTACTCGGCTATGGCTACACCTTC | CASSESGVLGYGYTF
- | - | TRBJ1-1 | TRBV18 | TGTGCCAGCTCACCCCAGGGGAACACTGAAGCTTTCTTT | CASSPQGNTEAFF
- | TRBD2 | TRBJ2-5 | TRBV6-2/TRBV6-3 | TGTGCCAGCAGTCCAGGTAGCGGGGGGGCCTGGGAGACCCAGTACTTC | CASSPGSGGAWETQYF
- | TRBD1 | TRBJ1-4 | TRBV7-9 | TGTGCCAGCAGCCCGGGACAGGGGGCAAATGAAAAACTGTTTTTT | CASSPGQGANEKLFF
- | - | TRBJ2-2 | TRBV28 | TGTGCCAGCATCATCCAGCCCGGGGCCGGGGAGCTGTTTTTT | CASIIQPGAGELFF
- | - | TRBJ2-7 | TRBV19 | TGTGCCAGTTCTTCGCGAGGGTTCCCCTACGAGCAGTACTTC | CASSSRGFPYEQYF
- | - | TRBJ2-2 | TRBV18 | TGTGCCAGCTCACCACCGAATCGGGTCGGGGAGCTGTTTTTT | CASSPPNRVGELFF
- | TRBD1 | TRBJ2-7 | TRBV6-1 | TGTGCCAGCAGTGAGGACAGGGGCTCCTACGAGCAGTACTTC | CASSEDRGSYEQYF
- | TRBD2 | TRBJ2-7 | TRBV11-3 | TGTGCCAGCAGCTCCCTATCGGCTAGCGGGAGGGGGCCCTTCTACGAGCAGTACTTC | CASSSLSASGRGPFYEQYF
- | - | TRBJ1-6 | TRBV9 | TGTGCCAGCAGCGTAGGGAGCAGGGCGGATTCACCCCTCCACTTT | CASSVGSRADSPLHF
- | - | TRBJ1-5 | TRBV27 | TGTGCCAGCAGTCCGTCGGGGGGGGCGATTGAGCCCCAGCATTTT | CASSPSGGAIEPQHF
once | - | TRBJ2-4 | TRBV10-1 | TGCGCCAGCGGCCAGACAGCTAAAAACTTAGTAGCCAAAAACATTCAGTACTTC | CASGQTAKNLVAKNIQYF
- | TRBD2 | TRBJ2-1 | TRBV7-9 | TGTGCCAGCAGCTTGGGGAGACTAGCGGGAGGACTTCGGGAGGGTGAGCAGTTCTTC | CASSLGRLAGGLREGEQFF
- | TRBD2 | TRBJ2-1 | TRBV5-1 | TGCGCCAGCAGAGTGGGCGGGAGGGCCGCGGATGAGCAGTTCTTC | CASRVGGRAADEQFF
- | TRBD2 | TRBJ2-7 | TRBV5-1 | TGCGCCAGCCGAACGGGCCCCCAGAGACGGGGGGACGAGCAGTACTTC | CASRTGPQRRGDEQYF
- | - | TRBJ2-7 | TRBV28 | TGTGCCAGCAACGCTCCGCCCACCCGGGAGCAGTACTTC | CASNAPPTREQYF
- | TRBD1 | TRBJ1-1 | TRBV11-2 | TGTGCCAGCAGCCCGACAGGGCGAGGGAACACTGAAGCTTTCTTT | CASSPTGRGNTEAFF
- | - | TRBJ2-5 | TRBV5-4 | TGTGCCAGCAGCCCGCAGGGCGGCCAAGAGACCCAGTACTTC | CASSPQGGQETQYF
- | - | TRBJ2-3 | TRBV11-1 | TGTGCCAGCAGCTTAGGTCAGAGCGCAGATACGCAGTATTTT | CASSLGQSADTQYF
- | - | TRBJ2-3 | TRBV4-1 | TGCGCCAGCAGCCCCCTCGTCGGGAGACGCACAGATACGCAGTATTTT | CASSPLVGRRTDTQYF
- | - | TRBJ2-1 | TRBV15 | TGTGCCACCAGCAGAGGACAGGCAGGATACAATGAGCAGTTCTTC | CATSRGQAGYNEQFF
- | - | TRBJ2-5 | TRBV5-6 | TGTGCCAGCAGCTCGATTTACGGGGGAAAAGAGACCCAGTACTTC | CASSSIYGGKETQYF
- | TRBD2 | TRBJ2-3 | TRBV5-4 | TGTGCCAGCAGCTCACGCAGCGGGAGTAGGGCAGATACGCAGTATTTT | CASSSRSGSRADTQYF
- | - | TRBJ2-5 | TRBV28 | TGTGCCAGCACCCCCACGGCAGGGGGCGGGGGAGAGACCCAGTACTTC | CASTPTAGGGGETQYF
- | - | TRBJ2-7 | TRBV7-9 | TGTGCCAGCAGCTTGCAGGGAATTACTCACGAGCAGTACTTC | CASSLQGITHEQYF
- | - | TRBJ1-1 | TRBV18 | TGTGCCAGCTCACCACCACTAATATTTGCTGGAGGAGAGTACACTGAAGCTTTCTTT | CASSPPLIFAGGEYTEAFF
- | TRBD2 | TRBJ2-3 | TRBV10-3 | TGTGCCATCAGTGTCCCTCTCACTAGCGGGGTCACAGATACGCAGTATTTT | CAISVPLTSGVTDTQYF
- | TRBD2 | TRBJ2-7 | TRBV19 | TGTGCCAGTAGTCTCGTCGGACAACATCTAGCGGGAGAGTCCTACGAGCAGTACTTC | CASSLVGQHLAGESYEQYF
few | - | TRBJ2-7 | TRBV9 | TGTGCCAGCAGCGTAGCTCCGGACAGCGGGACCTACGAGCAGTACTTC | CASSVAPDSGTYEQYF
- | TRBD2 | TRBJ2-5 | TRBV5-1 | TGCGCCAGCAGCCGGGAGGTGGGGCAAGAGACCCAGTACTTC | CASSREVGQETQYF
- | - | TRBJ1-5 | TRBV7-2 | TGTGCCAGCAGCTTAGGAGGGATGAGCAATCAGCCCCAGCATTTT | CASSLGGMSNQPQHF
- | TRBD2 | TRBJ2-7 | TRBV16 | TGTGCCAGCAGCTACCCGTCGAGCGGGAGCGGGAACTACGAGCAGTACTTC | CASSYPSSGSGNYEQYF
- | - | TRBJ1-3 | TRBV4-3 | TGCGCCAGCAGCCACAAGGACGGGGGAGGGGGAAACACCATATATTTT | CASSHKDGGGGNTIYF
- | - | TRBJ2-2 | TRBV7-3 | TGTGCCAGCAGCCTCAACCGCGGGGACACCGGGGAGCTGTTTTTT | CASSLNRGDTGELFF
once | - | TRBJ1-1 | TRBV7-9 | TGTGCCAGCAGCCTGCAGCAGGGAAACACTGAAGCTTTCTTT | CASSLQQGNTEAFF
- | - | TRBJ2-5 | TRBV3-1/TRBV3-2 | TGTGCCAGCAGCCAAGCGTTTCAGGACAGCTTTAAAGAGACCCAGTACTTC | CASSQAFQDSFKETQYF
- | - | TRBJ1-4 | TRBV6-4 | TGTGCCAGCAGTGATCTCCCGGGTGAAAAACTGTTTTTT | CASSDLPGEKLFF
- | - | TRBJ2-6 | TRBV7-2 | TGTGCCAGCAGCTTAGTTCCGGTTCGAGGGGCCAACGTCCTGACTTTC | CASSLVPVRGANVLTF
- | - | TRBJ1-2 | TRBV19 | TGTGCCAGTAAGAATGGCCCTAACTATGGCTACACCTTC | CASKNGPNYGYTF
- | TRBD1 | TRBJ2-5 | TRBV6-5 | TGTGCCAGCACAGTACTGAGGACAGGGAGAGAGACCCAGTACTTC | CASTVLRTGRETQYF
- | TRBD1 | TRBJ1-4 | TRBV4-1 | TGCGCCAGCAGCCAGGGCTCGGGACAGGTTTCTTTAAATGAAAAACTGTTTTTT | CASSQGSGQVSLNEKLFF
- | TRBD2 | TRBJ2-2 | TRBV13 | TGTGCCAGCAGCTCTTCGACTAGCGGGAGAGGCGGCGGGGAGCTGTTTTTT | CASSSSTSGRGGGELFF
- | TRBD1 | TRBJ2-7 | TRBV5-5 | TGTGCCAGCAGCCCACAGGGGTTAACCTACGAGCAGTACTTC | CASSPQGLTYEQYF